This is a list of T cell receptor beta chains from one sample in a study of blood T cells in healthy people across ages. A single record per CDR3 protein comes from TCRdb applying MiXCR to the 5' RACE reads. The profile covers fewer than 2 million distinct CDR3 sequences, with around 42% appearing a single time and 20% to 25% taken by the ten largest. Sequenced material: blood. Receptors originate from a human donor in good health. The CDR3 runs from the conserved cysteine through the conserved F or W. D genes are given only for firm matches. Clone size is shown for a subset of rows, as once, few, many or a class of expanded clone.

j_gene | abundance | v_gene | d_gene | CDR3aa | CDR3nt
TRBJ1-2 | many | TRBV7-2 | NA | CASSLRTYGYTF | TGTGCCAGCAGTTTAAGGACATATGGCTACACCTTC
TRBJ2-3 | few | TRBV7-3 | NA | CASSLRAGPDTQYF | TGTGCCAGCAGCTTAAGGGCGGGTCCTGATACGCAGTATTTT
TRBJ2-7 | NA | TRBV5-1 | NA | CASSLRQYQREQYF | TGCGCCAGCAGCTTGCGGCAGTACCAAAGGGAGCAGTACTTC
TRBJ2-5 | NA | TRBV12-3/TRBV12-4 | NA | CASSHPSSGQETQYF | TGTGCCAGCAGTCACCCGAGTAGCGGCCAAGAGACCCAGTACTTC
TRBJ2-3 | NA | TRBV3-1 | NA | CAGSQDPGSTDTQYF | TGTGCCGGCAGCCAAGATCCGGGGAGCACAGATACGCAGTATTTT
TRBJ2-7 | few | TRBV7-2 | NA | CASSFYQGYEQYF | TGTGCCAGCAGCTTCTACCAGGGGTACGAGCAGTACTTC
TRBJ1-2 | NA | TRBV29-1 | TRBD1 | CSVDQQGAGYGYTF | TGCAGCGTGGATCAACAGGGGGCAGGCTATGGCTACACCTTC
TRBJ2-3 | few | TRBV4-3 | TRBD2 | CASSQDFQRGLIDTQYF | TGCGCCAGCAGCCAAGACTTTCAGCGGGGGCTAATTGATACGCAGTATTTT
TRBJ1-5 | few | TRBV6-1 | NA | CASSEEEPQHF | TGTGCCAGCAGTGAAGAAGAGCCCCAGCATTTT
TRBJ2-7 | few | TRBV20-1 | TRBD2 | CSASWSGEGEQYF | TGCAGTGCTAGTTGGTCTGGGGAGGGCGAGCAGTACTTC
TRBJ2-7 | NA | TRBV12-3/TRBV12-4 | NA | CASSFSNPNYEQYF | TGTGCCAGCAGTTTTTCCAATCCAAACTACGAGCAGTACTTC
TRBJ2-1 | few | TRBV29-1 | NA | CSVGADPFGYGEQFF | TGCAGCGTTGGGGCAGACCCGTTCGGGTACGGGGAGCAGTTCTTC
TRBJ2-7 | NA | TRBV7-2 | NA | CASGLGLVEQYF | TGTGCCAGCGGCTTAGGACTCGTCGAGCAGTACTTC
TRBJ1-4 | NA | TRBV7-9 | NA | CASSGPVTGTMDEKLFF | TGTGCCAGCAGCGGACCAGTGACCGGGACAATGGATGAAAAACTGTTTTTT
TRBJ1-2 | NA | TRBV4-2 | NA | CASSQTIIYGYTF | TGTGCCAGCAGCCAGACCATCATCTATGGCTACACCTTC
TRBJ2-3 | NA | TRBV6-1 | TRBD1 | CASRGGNTDTQYF | TGTGCCAGCAGAGGGGGCAACACAGATACGCAGTATTTT
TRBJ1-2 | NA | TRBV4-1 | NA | CASSIGHYGYTF | TGCGCCAGCAGCATCGGGCACTATGGCTACACCTTC
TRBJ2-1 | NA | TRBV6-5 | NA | CAGRGGPLNEQFF | TGTGCCGGCAGGGGGGGCCCGTTAAATGAGCAGTTCTTC
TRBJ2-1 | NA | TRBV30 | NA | CAWSGGWDLEQFF | TGTGCCTGGAGCGGGGGTTGGGATTTAGAGCAGTTCTTC
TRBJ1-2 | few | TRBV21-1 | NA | CASSPMGGGYTF | TGTGCCAGCAGCCCGATGGGTGGTGGCTACACCTTC
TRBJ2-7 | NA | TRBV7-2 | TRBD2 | CASSLSGPTYEQYF | TGTGCCAGCAGCCTTAGCGGGCCGACCTACGAGCAGTACTTC
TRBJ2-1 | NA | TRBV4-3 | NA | CASSLGGDLDNEQFF | TGCGCCAGCAGCCTGGGGGGCGATTTAGACAATGAGCAGTTCTTC